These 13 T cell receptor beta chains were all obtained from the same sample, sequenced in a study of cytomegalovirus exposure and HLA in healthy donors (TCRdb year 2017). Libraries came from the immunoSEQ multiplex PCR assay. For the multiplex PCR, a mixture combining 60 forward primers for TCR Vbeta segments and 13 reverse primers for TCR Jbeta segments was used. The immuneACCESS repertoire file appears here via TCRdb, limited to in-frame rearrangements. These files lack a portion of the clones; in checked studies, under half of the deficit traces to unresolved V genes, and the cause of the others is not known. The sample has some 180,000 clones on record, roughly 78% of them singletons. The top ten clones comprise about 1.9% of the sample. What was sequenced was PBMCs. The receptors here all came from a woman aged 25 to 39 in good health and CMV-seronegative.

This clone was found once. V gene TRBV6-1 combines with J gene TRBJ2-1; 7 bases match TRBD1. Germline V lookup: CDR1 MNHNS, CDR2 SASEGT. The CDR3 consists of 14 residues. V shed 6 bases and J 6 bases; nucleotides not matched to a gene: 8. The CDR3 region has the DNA TGTGCCAGCAGAGGGGGACAGCCTTCCAATGAGCAGTTCTTC. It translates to CASRGGQPSNEQFF.

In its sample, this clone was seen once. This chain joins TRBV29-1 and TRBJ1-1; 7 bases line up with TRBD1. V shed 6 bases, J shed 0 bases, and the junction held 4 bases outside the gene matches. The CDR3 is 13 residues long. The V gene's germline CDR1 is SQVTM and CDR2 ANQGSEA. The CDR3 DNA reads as TGCAGCGTCAAGGACAGGATGAACACTGAAGCTTTCTTT. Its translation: CSVKDRMNTEAFF. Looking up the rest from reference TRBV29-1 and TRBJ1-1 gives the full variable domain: SAVISQKPSRDICQRGTSLTIQCQVDSQVTMMFWYRQQPGQSLTLIATANQGSEATYESGFVIDKFPISRPNLTFSTLTVSNMSPEDSSIYLCSVKDRMNTEAFFGQGTRLTVV.

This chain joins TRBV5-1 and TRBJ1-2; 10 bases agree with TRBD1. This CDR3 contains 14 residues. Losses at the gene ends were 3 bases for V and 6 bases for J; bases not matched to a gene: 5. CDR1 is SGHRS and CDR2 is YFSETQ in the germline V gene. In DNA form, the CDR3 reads TGCGCCAGCAGCTCTAAGGGGACAGGGGATGGCTACACCTTC. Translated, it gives CASSSKGTGDGYTF.

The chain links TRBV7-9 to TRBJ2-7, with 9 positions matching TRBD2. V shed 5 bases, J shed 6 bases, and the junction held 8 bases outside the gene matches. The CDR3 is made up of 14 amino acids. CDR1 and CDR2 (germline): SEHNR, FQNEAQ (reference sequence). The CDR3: CASSPRGLATEQYF. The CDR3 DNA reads TGTGCCAGCAGCCCCCGAGGACTAGCGACCGAGCAGTACTTC.

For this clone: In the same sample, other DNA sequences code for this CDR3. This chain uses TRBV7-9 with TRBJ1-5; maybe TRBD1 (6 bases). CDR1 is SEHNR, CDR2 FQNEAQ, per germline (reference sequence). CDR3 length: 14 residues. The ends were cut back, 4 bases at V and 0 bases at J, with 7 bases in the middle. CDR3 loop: CASSSDSSNQPQHF. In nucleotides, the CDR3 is TGTGCCAGCAGCTCGGACAGTAGCAATCAGCCCCAGCATTTT.

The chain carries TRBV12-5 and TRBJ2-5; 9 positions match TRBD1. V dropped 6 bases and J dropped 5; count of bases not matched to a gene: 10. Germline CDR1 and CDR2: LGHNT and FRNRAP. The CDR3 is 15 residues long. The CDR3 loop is CASGPDTGGYETQYF. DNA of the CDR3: TGTGCTAGTGGACCCGACACAGGGGGCTACGAGACCCAGTACTTC.

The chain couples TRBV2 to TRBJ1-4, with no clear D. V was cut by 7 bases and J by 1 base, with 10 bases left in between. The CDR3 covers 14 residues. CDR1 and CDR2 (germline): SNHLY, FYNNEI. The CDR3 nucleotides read TGTGCCAGCACGCCGACTAGAACTAATGAAAAACTGTTTTTT. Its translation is CASTPTRTNEKLFF.

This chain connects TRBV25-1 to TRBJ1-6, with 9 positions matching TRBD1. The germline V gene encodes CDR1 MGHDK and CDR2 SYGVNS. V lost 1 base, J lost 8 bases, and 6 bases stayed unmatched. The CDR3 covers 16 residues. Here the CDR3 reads CASSEWGDRVDSPLHF. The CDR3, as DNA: TGTGCCAGCAGTGAATGGGGGGACAGGGTTGATTCACCCCTCCACTTT.

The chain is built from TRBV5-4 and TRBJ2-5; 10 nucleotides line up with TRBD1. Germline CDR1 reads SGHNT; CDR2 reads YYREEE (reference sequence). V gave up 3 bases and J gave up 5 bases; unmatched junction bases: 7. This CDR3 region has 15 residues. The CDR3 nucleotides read TGTGCCAGCAGCTGGGCCGGGACAGGGGCGGAGACCCAGTACTTC. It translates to CASSWAGTGAETQYF.

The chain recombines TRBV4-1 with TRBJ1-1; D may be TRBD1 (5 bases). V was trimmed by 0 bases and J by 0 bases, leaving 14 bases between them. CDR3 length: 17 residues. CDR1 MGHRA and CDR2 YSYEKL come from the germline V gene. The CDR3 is CASSQDEQAEMNTEAFF. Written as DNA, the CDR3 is TGCGCCAGCAGCCAAGATGAACAGGCGGAGATGAACACTGAAGCTTTCTTT.

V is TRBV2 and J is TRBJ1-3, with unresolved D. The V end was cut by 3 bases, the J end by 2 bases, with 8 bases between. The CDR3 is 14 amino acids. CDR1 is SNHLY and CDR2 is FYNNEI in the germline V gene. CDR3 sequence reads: CASSENSAGNTIYF. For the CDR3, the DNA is TGTGCCAGCAGTGAGAATTCGGCTGGAAACACCATATATTTT.

The CDR3 reads CSVEDRGGRHTQYF. In DNA, the CDR3 is TGCAGCGTTGAAGATCGGGGGGGCCGGCATACGCAGTATTTT. This chain joins TRBV29-1 and TRBJ2-3; 8 positions match TRBD2. The length of the CDR3 is 14 residues. The V gene end was trimmed by 0 bases and the J gene end by 7 bases; junction bases not matched to a gene: 6. Germline assignment: CDR1 SQVTM and CDR2 ANQGSEA.

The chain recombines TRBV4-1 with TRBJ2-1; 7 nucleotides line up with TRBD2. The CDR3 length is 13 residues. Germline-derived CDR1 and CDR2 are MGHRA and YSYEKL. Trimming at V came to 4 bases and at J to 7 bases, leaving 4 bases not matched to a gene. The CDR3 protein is CASSLSGVNEQFF. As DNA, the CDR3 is TGCGCCAGCAGCCTCAGCGGGGTAAATGAGCAGTTCTTC.